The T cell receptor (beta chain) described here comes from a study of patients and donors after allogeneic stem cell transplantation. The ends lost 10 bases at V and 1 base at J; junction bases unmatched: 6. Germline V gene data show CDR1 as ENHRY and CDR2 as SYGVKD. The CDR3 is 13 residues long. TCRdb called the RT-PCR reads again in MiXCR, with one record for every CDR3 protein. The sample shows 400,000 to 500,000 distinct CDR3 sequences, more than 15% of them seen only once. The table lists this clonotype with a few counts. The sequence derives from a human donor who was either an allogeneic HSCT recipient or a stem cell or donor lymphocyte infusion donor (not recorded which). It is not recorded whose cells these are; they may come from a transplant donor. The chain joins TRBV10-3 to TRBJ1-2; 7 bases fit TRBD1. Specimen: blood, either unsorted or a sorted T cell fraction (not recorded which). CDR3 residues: CANRDSINYGYTF. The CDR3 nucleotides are TGTGCCAACCGGGACAGTATTAACTATGGCTACACCTTC.